This T cell receptor (beta chain) was retrieved from a study of beta chain features in type 1 diabetes. The germline V gene has CDR1 SGHRS and CDR2 YFSETQ. This CDR3 comprises 14 residues. V was clipped by 2 bases and J by 5 bases, with 10 bases between them. This clone occurred a few times. Every bit of the isolated RNA underwent reverse transcription, so sequencing read expressed TCRB transcripts. The data were produced by immunoSEQ multiplex PCR, yet TCRdb's version contains in-frame clones alone and is incomplete. The sample shows 330,000 or so clones, 12% to 15% of them seen only once. Sequencing input: central memory CD4+ T cells from blood. The TCR comes from a man younger than 45 in good health. The chain employs TRBV5-1 and TRBJ2-2; D not certain. In nucleotides, the CDR3 is TGCGCCAGCAGCTTCGGGCCCAATACCGGGGAGCTGTTTTTT. This encodes CASSFGPNTGELFF.